This T cell receptor beta chain was captured in a study of blood T cell repertoires in COVID-19 (dated by TCRdb to the early 2020s). Regarding the research as a whole: Samples from collaborators originated in the United States, Italy and Spain and spanned both the acute and convalescent phases of COVID-19. Subjects who had been exposed to COVID-19, were actively infected with it, or had recovered from it provided the deeply sampled blood TCRbeta repertoires that made up the dataset. The prospective study material was composed of cDNA or gDNA derived from T cells, B-cell-depleted T cells, or PBMCs. A freely available public database, intended as a resource for researchers studying the immune response to SARS-CoV-2, is where the repertoires were released. Where HLA class I and class II types were available, the types were taken from metadata supplied by the sample provider, not from assay-based typing. Samples came from the ongoing ImmuneRACE study (first 160 participants) plus 1,254 subjects from 6 global collaborators. A de-identified subject ID, COVID-19 status, age in years and sex were almost always included in the sample metadata.

Each collaborating institution followed its own protocols to collect whole blood in K2EDTA tubes. For TCRbeta analysis, collaborator samples were shipped as frozen whole blood, as isolated PBMCs, or as DNA extracted from either sample type. Taken from cysteine to phenylalanine, the CDR3 has 18 residues. Kept here is only the CDR3 DNA, which spans 54 bases and is read in frame from base 1. Taken from the germline V gene, the CDR1 and CDR2 loops are ENHRY and SYGVKD. Compared with germline, V lacks 3 bases and J lacks 2 bases; bases without a gene match: 9. The immunoSEQ Assay, a bias-controlled multiplex PCR, was used to amplify TCRbeta CDR3 regions from genomic DNA. As for the authors' bioinformatics: Nucleated cell counts per sample were estimated from amplification of reference gene primers within the assay. Sequence reads were collapsed and filtered to measure the absolute abundance of every unique TCRbeta CDR3 rearrangement. Productive Simpson clonality was computed per sample as the square root of Simpson's diversity index over productive rearrangements. TCRdb limited this immuneACCESS table to in-frame rearrangements with V and J called. A share of clones is missing; checked studies link under half to unresolved V genes, and the rest is unexplained. That table gives V, J and clone size, and the DNA gave D and trimming. Across this sample there are around 190,000 clones, with 84% seen only once. Roughly 13% of the sample is taken by the ten largest.

Regarding this clone: Its antigen is unknown. No much larger clone is present one base from it, and per-base qualities are unavailable.

What the study reported, not specific to this receptor: The quantity of clinical and demographic metadata differed by source and by participant and was supplied without curation.

The sequencing input was peripheral blood. The receptor chain draws on TRBV10-3 and TRBJ2-1; 11 middle bases align to TRBD2. The sequence was obtained from a human donor in a cohort sampled during active COVID-19. The CDR3 reads as follows: CAISDPRVSGRAYNEQFF. The nucleotide sequence is TGTGCCATCAGTGATCCGAGGGTTAGCGGGAGGGCCTACAATGAGCAGTTCTTC.